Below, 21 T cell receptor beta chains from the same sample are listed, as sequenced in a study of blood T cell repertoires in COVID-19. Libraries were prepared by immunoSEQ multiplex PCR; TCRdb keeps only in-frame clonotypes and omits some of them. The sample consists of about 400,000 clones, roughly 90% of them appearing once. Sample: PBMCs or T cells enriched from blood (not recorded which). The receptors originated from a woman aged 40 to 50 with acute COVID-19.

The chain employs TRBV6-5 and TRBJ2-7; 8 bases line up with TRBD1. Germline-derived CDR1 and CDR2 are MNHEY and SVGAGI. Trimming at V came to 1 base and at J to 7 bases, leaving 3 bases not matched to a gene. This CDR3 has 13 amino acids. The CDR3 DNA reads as TGTGCCAGCAGTTACTTCGGGGACAGGGAGCAGTACTTC. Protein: CASSYFGDREQYF.

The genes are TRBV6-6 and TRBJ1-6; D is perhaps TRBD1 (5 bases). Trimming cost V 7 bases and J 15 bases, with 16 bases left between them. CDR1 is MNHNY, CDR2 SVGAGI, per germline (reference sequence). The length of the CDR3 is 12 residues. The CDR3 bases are TGTGCCAGCATCACGGGGGGAGGACACCTCCACTTT. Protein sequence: CASITGGGHLHF.

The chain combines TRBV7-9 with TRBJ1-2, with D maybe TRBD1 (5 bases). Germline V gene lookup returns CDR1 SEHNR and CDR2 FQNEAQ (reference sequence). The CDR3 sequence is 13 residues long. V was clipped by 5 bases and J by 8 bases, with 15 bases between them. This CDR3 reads CASSPARGRGYTF. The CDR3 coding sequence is TGTGCCAGCAGCCCGGCAAGGGGTCGAGGCTACACCTTC.

CDR3 sequence: CASSRGPDRGTEAFF. CDR3 bases: TGTGCCAGCAGCAGAGGACCCGACAGAGGCACTGAAGCTTTCTTT. The chain uses TRBV9 and TRBJ1-1; maybe TRBD1 (5 bases). CDR1 SGDLS and CDR2 YYNGEE come from the germline V gene. Trimming stripped 4 bases from V and 4 bases from J, with 17 bases between. The CDR3 spans 15 residues.

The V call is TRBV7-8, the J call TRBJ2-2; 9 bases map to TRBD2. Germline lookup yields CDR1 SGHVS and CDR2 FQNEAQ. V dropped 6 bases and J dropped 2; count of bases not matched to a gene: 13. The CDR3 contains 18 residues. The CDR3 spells CASSTRGGGGGNTGELFF. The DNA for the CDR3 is TGTGCCAGCAGTACCCGGGGCGGCGGGGGGGGAAACACCGGGGAGCTGTTTTTT.

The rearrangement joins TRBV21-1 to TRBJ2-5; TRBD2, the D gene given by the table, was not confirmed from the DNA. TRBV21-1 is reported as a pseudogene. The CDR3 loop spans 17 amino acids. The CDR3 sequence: CASSKELAGGAGETQYF. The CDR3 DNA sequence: TGTGCCAGCAGCAAAGAATTGGCGGGGGGGGCCGGAGAGACCCAGTACTTC.

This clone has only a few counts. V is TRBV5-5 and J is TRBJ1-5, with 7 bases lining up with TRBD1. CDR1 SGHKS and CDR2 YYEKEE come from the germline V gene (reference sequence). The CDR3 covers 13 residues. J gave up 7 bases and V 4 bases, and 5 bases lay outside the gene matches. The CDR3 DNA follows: TGTGCCAGCAGCGCTAGACAGGGACAGCCCCAGCATTTT. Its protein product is CASSARQGQPQHF.

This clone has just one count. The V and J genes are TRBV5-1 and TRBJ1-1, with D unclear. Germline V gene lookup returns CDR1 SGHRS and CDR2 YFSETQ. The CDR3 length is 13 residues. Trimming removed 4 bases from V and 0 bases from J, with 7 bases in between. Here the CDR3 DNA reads TGCGCCAGCAGCCCACCTATGAACACTGAAGCTTTCTTT. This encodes CASSPPMNTEAFF. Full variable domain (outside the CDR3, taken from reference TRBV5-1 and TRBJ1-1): KAGVTQTPRYLIKTRGQQVTLSCSPISGHRSVSWYQQTPGQGLQFLFEYFSETQRNKGNFPGRFSGRQFSNSRSEMNVSTLELGDSALYLCASSPPMNTEAFFGQGTRLTVV.

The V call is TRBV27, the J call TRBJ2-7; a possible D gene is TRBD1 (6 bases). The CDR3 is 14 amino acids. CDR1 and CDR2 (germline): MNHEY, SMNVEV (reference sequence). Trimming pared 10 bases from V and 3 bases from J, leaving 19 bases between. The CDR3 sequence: CATPSRDNLYEQYF. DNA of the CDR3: TGTGCCACACCCAGCCGGGACAACCTCTACGAGCAGTACTTC.

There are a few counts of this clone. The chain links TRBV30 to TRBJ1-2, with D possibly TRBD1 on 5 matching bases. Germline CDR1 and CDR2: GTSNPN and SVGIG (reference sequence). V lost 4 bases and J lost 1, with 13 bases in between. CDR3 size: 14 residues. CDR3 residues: CAWTPDNFNYGYTF. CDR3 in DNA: TGTGCCTGGACCCCGGACAACTTTAACTATGGCTACACCTTC.

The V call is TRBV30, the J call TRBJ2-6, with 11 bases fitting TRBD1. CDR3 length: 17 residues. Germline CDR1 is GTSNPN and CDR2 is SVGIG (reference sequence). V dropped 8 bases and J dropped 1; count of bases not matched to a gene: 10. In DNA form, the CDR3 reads TGTGCCGGAATTCCGGGACAGGGGGTATCTGGGGCCAACGTCCTGACTTTC. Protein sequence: CAGIPGQGVSGANVLTF.

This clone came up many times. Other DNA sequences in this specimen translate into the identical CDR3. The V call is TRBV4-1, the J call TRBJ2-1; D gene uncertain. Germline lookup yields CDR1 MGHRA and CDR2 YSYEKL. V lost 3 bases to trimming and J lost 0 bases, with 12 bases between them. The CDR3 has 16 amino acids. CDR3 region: CASSQVDIISYNEQFF. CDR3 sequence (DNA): TGCGCCAGCAGCCAGGTAGACATCATCTCCTACAATGAGCAGTTCTTC.

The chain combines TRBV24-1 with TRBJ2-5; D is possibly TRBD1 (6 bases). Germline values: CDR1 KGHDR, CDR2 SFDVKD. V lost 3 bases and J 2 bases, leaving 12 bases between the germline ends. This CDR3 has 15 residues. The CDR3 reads CATSDIPGQQETQYF. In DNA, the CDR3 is TGTGCCACCAGTGATATACCTGGACAGCAAGAGACCCAGTACTTC.

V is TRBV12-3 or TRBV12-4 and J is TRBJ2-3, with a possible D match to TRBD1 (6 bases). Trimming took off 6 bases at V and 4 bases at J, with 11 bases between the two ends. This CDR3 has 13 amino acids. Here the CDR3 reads CASSPDSSDTQYF. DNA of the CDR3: TGTGCCAGCAGCCCGGACAGTTCAGATACGCAGTATTTT.

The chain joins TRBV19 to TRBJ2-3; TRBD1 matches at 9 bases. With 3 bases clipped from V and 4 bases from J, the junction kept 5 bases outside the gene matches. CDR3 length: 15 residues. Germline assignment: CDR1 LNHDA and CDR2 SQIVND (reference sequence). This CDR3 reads CASSMGQGRADTQYF. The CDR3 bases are TGTGCCAGTAGTATGGGACAGGGTCGCGCAGATACGCAGTATTTT.

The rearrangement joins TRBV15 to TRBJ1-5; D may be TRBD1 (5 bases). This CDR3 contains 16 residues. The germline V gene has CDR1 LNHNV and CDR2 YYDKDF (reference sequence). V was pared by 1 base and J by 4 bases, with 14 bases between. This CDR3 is CATSRVGRQTNQPQHF. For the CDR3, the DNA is TGTGCCACCAGCAGAGTTGGTAGACAGACTAATCAGCCCCAGCATTTT.

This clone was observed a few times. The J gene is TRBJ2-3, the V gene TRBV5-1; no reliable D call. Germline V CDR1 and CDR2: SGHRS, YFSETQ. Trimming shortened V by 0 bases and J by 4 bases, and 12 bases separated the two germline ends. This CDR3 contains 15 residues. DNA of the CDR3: TGCGCCAGCAGCTTGGCGAGCAAGAAAGCAGATACGCAGTATTTT. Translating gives CASSLASKKADTQYF.

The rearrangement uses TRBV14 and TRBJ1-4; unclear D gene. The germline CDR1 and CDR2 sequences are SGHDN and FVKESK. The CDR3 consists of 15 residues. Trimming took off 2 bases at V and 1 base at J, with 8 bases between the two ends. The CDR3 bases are TGTGCCAGCAGCCAATTCGGGGAAACTAATGAAAAACTGTTTTTT. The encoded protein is CASSQFGETNEKLFF. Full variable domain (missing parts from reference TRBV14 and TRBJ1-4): EAGVTQFPSHSVIEKGQTVTLRCDPISGHDNLYWYRRVMGKEIKFLLHFVKESKQDESGMPNNRFLAERTGGTYSTLKVQPAELEDSGVYFCASSQFGETNEKLFFGSGTQLSVL.

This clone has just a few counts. CDR3 nucleotides: TGTGCCAGCAGCTCGGGTTTATGGGGGGGCCAAGAGACCCAGTACTTC. Translation gives CASSSGLWGGQETQYF. V is TRBV5-4 and J is TRBJ2-5; TRBD2 agrees at 7 bases. Germline loops: CDR1 SGHNT, CDR2 YYREEE (reference sequence). The V and J ends lost 3 bases and 1 base, in that order; junction bases with no gene match: 9. The CDR3 runs to 16 residues.

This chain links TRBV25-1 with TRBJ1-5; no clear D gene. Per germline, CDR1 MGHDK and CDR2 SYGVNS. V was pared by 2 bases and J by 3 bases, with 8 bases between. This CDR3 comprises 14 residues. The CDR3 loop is CASSEPQNNQPQHF. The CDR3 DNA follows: TGTGCCAGCAGTGAACCACAGAACAATCAGCCCCAGCATTTT.

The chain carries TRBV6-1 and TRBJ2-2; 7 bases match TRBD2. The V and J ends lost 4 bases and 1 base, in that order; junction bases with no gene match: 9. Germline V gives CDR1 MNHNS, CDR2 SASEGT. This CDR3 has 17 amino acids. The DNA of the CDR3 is TGTGCCAGCAGTGGACCTCTAGCGGCCGTGAACACCGGGGAGCTGTTTTTT. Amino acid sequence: CASSGPLAAVNTGELFF.